This T cell receptor beta chain was identified in a study of blood T cell repertoires in COVID-19. At the level of the study: Samples of COVID-19 (acute and convalescent) were obtained from the United States, Italy and Spain. The cDNA or gDNA used as material had been derived from T cells, B-cell-depleted T cells, or PBMCs.

Trimming removed 1 base from V and 1 base from J, with 13 bases in between. The length of the CDR3 is 17 residues. The germline gives CDR1 SEHNR, CDR2 FQNEAQ (reference sequence). The protocol was immunoSEQ multiplex PCR, while the TCRdb copy is restricted to in-frame clones and leaves out a portion. Of roughly 70,000 clones in the sample, about 88% were seen once. Sequencing used peripheral blood. V and J are TRBV7-9 and TRBJ2-2; maybe TRBD1 (6 bases). The clonotype was recovered from a man aged 70-80 years with acute or convalescent COVID-19. CDR3 in amino acids: CASSLEGGNLNTGELFF. The CDR3 DNA reads as TGTGCCAGCAGCTTAGAAGGGGGTAACCTGAACACCGGGGAGCTGTTTTTT.